These 15 T cell receptor beta chains came from one sample sequenced in a study of T cell repertoires in ileal Crohn's disease. Time point denoted: inflamed ileum from the surgical specimen. The protocol was immunoSEQ multiplex PCR, while the TCRdb copy is restricted to in-frame clones and leaves out a portion. The table records 16,000 or so clones, roughly nine tenths of them present only once. The sample comprised ileal tissue. Receptors originate from an adult with Crohn's disease.

The chain links TRBV11-1 to TRBJ2-1; D perhaps matches TRBD2 (6 bases). The germline V gene has CDR1 SGHAT and CDR2 FQDESV (reference sequence). Trimming took off 5 bases at V and 8 bases at J, with 7 bases between the two ends. The CDR3 spans 11 residues. The CDR3 DNA sequence: TGTGCCAGCAGCCGGGGGTATGAGCAGTTCTTC. It yields the protein CASSRGYEQFF.

The chain combines TRBV6-6 with TRBJ1-5; D remains unclear. The V gene lost 4 bases and the J gene lost 4 bases, with 11 bases spanning the gap. The CDR3 runs to 14 residues. Germline CDR1 MNHNY, CDR2 SVGAGI (reference sequence). The CDR3 loop reads CASSWTGLNQPQHF. As DNA, the CDR3 is TGTGCCAGCAGTTGGACGGGGTTGAATCAGCCCCAGCATTTT.

This rearrangement joins TRBV28 to TRBJ1-2; D might be TRBD1 (5 bases). The CDR3 is made up of 14 amino acids. The germline CDR1 and CDR2 sequences are MDHEN and SYDVKM. V was clipped by 2 bases and J by 6 bases, with 13 bases between them. CDR3 in amino acids: CASSLIARVHGYTF. For the CDR3, the DNA is TGTGCCAGCAGTTTAATCGCCAGGGTGCATGGCTACACCTTC.

The V gene is TRBV10-1, the J gene TRBJ1-1, with D unresolved. The CDR3 extends over 15 amino acids. V lost 10 bases and J lost 1, with 19 bases in between. Germline CDR1 is WNHNN and CDR2 is SYGVQD (reference sequence). CDR3 region: CANLDSGFGNTEAFF. CDR3 nucleotides: TGCGCCAACCTCGATTCGGGATTTGGGAACACTGAAGCTTTCTTT.

This chain links TRBV7-9 with TRBJ1-5; the match to TRBD1 covers 7 bases. Looked up from germline, CDR1 is SEHNR and CDR2 is FQNEAQ (reference sequence). This CDR3 contains 15 residues. The J segment lost 2 bases and the V segment lost 5 bases, leaving 6 bases of the junction unmatched. CDR3 protein: CASSGQGGGNQPQHF. CDR3 DNA: TGTGCCAGCAGCGGGCAGGGGGGCGGCAATCAGCCCCAGCATTTT.

The gene calls are TRBV7-9 and TRBJ2-7; TRBD1 aligns across 11 bases. The CDR3 sequence is 14 residues long. V trimming: 1 base; J trimming: 6 bases; junction bases outside the gene matches: 2. CDR1 and CDR2 from the germline V gene are SEHNR and FQNEAQ (reference sequence). DNA of the CDR3: TGTGCCAGCAGCTTAGGGACAGGGGGCACCGAGCAGTACTTC. Translation: CASSLGTGGTEQYF. The whole variable domain, remainder taken from reference TRBV7-9 and TRBJ2-7, is DTGVSQNPRHKITKRGQNVTFRCDPISEHNRLYWYRQTLGQGPEFLTYFQNEAQLEKSRLLSDRFSAERPKGSFSTLEIQRTEQGDSAMYLCASSLGTGGTEQYFGPGTRLTVT.

The genes are TRBV5-1 and TRBJ2-2; TRBD2 might be the D (6 bases). Germline lookup yields CDR1 SGHRS and CDR2 YFSETQ. The CDR3 totals 17 residues. Trimming took off 4 bases at V and 5 bases at J, with 21 bases between the two ends. DNA of the CDR3: TGCGCCAGCAGCCCGACGCCCGACACGGGGGAGACCGGGGAGCTGTTTTTT. As protein: CASSPTPDTGETGELFF.

This chain connects TRBV11-3 to TRBJ2-3; TRBD1 matches 9 bases. The CDR3 is 15 amino acids. V trimming: 5 bases; J trimming: 3 bases; junction bases outside the gene matches: 6. The germline CDR1 and CDR2 sequences are SGHNT and YENEEA. The CDR3 sequence: CASSLRDRETDTQYF. CDR3 bases: TGTGCCAGCAGCCTCCGGGACAGGGAGACAGATACGCAGTATTTT.

J is TRBJ1-5 and V is TRBV21-1. TRBV21-1 is deemed a pseudogene. The CDR3 is made up of 14 amino acids. The CDR3 reads CASSKTICNQPQHF. The CDR3 DNA reads TGTGCCAGCAGCAAGACGATTTGCAATCAGCCCCAGCATTTT.

The chain recombines TRBV11-2 with TRBJ2-3, with D possibly being TRBD1 or TRBD2 (5 bases each). The V and J ends lost 1 base and 3 bases respectively, with 14 bases between them. CDR1 is SGHAT and CDR2 is FQNNGV in the germline V gene. CDR3 length: 16 amino acids. CDR3 in DNA: TGTGCCAGCAGCTTAGGTGGGGGACGCGGGACAGATACGCAGTATTTT. Encoded protein: CASSLGGGRGTDTQYF.

In its sample, this clone was seen once. The V and J genes are TRBV7-7 and TRBJ2-5, with D perhaps matching TRBD2 (5 bases). Per the germline V gene, CDR1 is SSHAT and CDR2 is FNYEAQ (reference sequence). The CDR3 is 13 amino acids. Trimming left V 5 bases short and J 5 bases short, with 12 bases between. This CDR3 reads CASSVTGWETQYF. The CDR3 coding sequence is TGTGCCAGCAGCGTCACGGGGTGGGAGACCCAGTACTTC.

The chain is built from TRBV7-3 and TRBJ2-1; D is possibly TRBD1 (6 bases). Trimming left V 4 bases short and J 9 bases short, with 10 bases between. Germline CDR1 is SGHTA and CDR2 is FQGTGA. The CDR3 covers 12 residues. The CDR3 sequence: CASSSRGGEQFF. DNA of the CDR3: TGTGCCAGCAGCTCTAGAGGGGGTGAGCAGTTCTTC.

The V gene is TRBV7-7, the J gene TRBJ1-3, with 8 nucleotides matching TRBD1. This CDR3 region has 17 residues. Germline V gene sequence: CDR1 SSHAT, CDR2 FNYEAQ (reference sequence). The V gene end was trimmed by 4 bases and the J gene end by 0 bases; junction bases not matched to a gene: 8. The CDR3 nucleotides are TGTGCCAGCAGCTCAGGGGGGACAGGACGCTCTGGAAACACCATATATTTT. Translated, it gives CASSSGGTGRSGNTIYF.

The chain carries TRBV27 and TRBJ1-1; possibly TRBD1 for D (5 bases). V gave up 2 bases and J gave up 5 bases, with 12 bases separating them. In germline, CDR1 is MNHEY, CDR2 SMNVEV (reference sequence). The CDR3 contains 14 residues. The CDR3: CASSLRQGGTEAFF. The CDR3 coding sequence is TGTGCCAGCAGTTTACGCCAGGGTGGTACTGAAGCTTTCTTT.

This chain links TRBV30 with TRBJ2-2; D is tentatively TRBD1 or TRBD2 (6 bases each). CDR1 and CDR2 from the germline V gene are GTSNPN and SVGIG (reference sequence). V dropped 5 bases and J dropped 6 bases, with 19 bases sitting between them. This CDR3 is built from 15 residues. For the CDR3, the DNA is TGTGCCTGGGGCCCGGGGGCAACAGATTCCGGGGAGCTGTTTTTT. It encodes CAWGPGATDSGELFF.